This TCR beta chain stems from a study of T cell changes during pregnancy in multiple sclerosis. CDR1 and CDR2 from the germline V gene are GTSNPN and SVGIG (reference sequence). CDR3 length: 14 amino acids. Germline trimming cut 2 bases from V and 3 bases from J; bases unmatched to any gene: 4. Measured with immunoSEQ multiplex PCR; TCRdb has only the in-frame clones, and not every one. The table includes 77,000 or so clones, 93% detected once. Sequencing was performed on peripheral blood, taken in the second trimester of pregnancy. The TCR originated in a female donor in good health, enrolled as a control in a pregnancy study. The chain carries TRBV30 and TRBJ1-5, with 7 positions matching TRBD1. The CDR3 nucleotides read TGTGCCTGGAGTACAGGGGATGTCAATCAGCCCCAGCATTTT. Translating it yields CAWSTGDVNQPQHF.